The 11 T cell receptor beta chains in this list originate from one sample, sequenced in a study of blood T cell repertoires in COVID-19. This table comes from immunoSEQ multiplex PCR, and its TCRdb copy is limited to in-frame clones, with some not included. The data contain about 50,000 clones, 65% to 85% of them singletons. Material: peripheral blood. The receptors come from a man between 65 and 85 years old with active COVID-19.

J is TRBJ1-2 and V is TRBV5-1; 7 nucleotides align to TRBD1. This CDR3 is 14 amino acids long. J was trimmed by 3 bases and V by 4 bases; bases with no gene match: 6. Germline CDR1 SGHRS, CDR2 YFSETQ. CDR3: CASSDPGTDYGYTF. The CDR3 region has the DNA TGCGCCAGCAGCGATCCCGGGACAGACTATGGCTACACCTTC.

This clone showed up just a few times. This chain joins TRBV10-3 and TRBJ1-3; 9 nucleotides line up with TRBD1. After removal of 5 bases from V and 7 bases from J, the junction contained 6 bases not matched to a gene. The CDR3 covers 14 residues. Germline-derived CDR1 and CDR2 are ENHRY and SYGVKD. The DNA of the CDR3 is TGTGCCATCAGTCCCGGGACAGGGAGGAACACCATATATTTT. Protein sequence: CAISPGTGRNTIYF.

This clone has only a few counts. The V and J genes are TRBV29-1 and TRBJ2-7; D is perhaps TRBD2 (6 bases). Deletions cut 1 base from V and 2 bases from J, with 6 bases between. CDR3 length: 12 residues. Germline V gene data show CDR1 as SQVTM and CDR2 as ANQGSEA. The CDR3 here is CSVEAGAYEQYF. For the CDR3, the DNA is TGCAGCGTTGAAGCGGGGGCCTACGAGCAGTACTTC.

The V call is TRBV2, the J call TRBJ1-6, with a tentative D call TRBD1 (5 bases). Looked up from germline, CDR1 is SNHLY and CDR2 is FYNNEI. This CDR3 is 14 amino acids long. V dropped 8 bases and J dropped 8 bases, with 16 bases sitting between them. CDR3 nucleotides: TGTGCCAGCGCCGGGGAGGGGTTAGATTCACCCCTCCACTTT. It yields the protein CASAGEGLDSPLHF.

This clone occurred once. V gene TRBV27 combines with J gene TRBJ2-2; D is undetermined. The germline V gene encodes CDR1 MNHEY and CDR2 SMNVEV (reference sequence). This CDR3 contains 13 residues. V was shortened by 4 bases and J by 6 bases, with 9 bases between the two germline ends. CDR3 coding DNA: TGTGCCAGCAGTTCTGTTGGCCCCGGGGAGCTGTTTTTT. This codes for CASSSVGPGELFF.

The chain uses TRBV10-3 and TRBJ1-1; tentatively, D is TRBD1 (6 bases). V was clipped by 6 bases and J by 1 base, with 12 bases between them. Looked up from germline, CDR1 is ENHRY and CDR2 is SYGVKD. CDR3 length: 14 residues. The CDR3 coding sequence is TGTGCCATCAGCAGAGGACAGACGAACACTGAAGCTTTCTTT. This codes for CAISRGQTNTEAFF.

The chain recombines TRBV9 with TRBJ2-3; D unclear. Germline CDR1 and CDR2: SGDLS and YYNGEE. The CDR3 consists of 13 residues. Trimming removed 0 bases at V and 2 bases at J, with 4 bases between. The CDR3 DNA is TGTGCCAGCAGCGTAGCTAACACAGATACGCAGTATTTT. Translation gives CASSVANTDTQYF. The full variable domain, with the rest looked up from reference TRBV9 and TRBJ2-3, is DSGVTQTPKHLITATGQRVTLRCSPRSGDLSVYWYQQSLDQGLQFLIQYYNGEERAKGNILERFSAQQFPDLHSELNLSSLELGDSALYFCASSVANTDTQYFGPGTRLTVL.

The CDR3 DNA reads TGCGCCAGCAGCTTAATTTCGGGAGGGGAGACCCAGTACTTC. It translates to CASSLISGGETQYF. The chain is built from TRBV5-1 and TRBJ2-5; TRBD2 matches at 8 bases. The CDR3 spans 14 residues. The germline CDR1 and CDR2 sequences are SGHRS and YFSETQ. Trimming cost V 2 bases and J 5 bases; bases outside gene matches: 5.

This sequence joins TRBV28 and TRBJ2-1; TRBD1 matches 12 bases. CDR3 length: 15 residues. In germline, CDR1 is MDHEN, CDR2 SYDVKM. J lost 5 bases, V lost 11 bases, and 10 bases had no gene match. The CDR3 region is CAARGQGANHNEQFF. The DNA for the CDR3 is TGTGCCGCGAGGGGACAGGGGGCGAACCACAATGAGCAGTTCTTC.

This clone was observed once. Written as DNA, the CDR3 is TGTGCCAGCTCACCCGAACAGGGTGATCAGCCCCAGCATTTT. This gives the protein CASSPEQGDQPQHF. This chain joins TRBV18 and TRBJ1-5; D possibly corresponds to TRBD1 (6 bases). The CDR3 is made up of 14 amino acids. Trimming shortened V by 3 bases and J by 5 bases, and 11 bases separated the two germline ends. Germline V gene lookup returns CDR1 KGHSH and CDR2 LQKENI.

The CDR3 DNA sequence: TGTGCCAGCTTTAGGACAGGGGCGGTCACTGAAGCTTTCTTT. This sequence encodes CASFRTGAVTEAFF. The V gene is TRBV6-5, the J gene TRBJ1-1; TRBD1 matches 9 bases. Germline assignment: CDR1 MNHEY and CDR2 SVGAGI. The CDR3 extends over 14 amino acids. Trimming took 8 bases from V and 4 from J; bases not matched to a gene: 8.